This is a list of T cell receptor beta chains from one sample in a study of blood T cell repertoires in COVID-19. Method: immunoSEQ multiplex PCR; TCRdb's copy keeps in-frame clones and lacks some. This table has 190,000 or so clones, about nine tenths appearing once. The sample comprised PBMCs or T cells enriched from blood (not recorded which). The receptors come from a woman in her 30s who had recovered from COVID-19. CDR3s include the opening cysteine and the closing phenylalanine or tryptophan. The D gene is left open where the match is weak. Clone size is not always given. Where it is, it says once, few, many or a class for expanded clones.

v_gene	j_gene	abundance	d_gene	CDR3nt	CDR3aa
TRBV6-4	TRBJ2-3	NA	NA	TGTGCCAGCAGTGAGGGCGACACAGATACGCAGTATTTT	CASSEGDTDTQYF
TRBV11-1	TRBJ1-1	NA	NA	TGTGCCAGCCGAAGATTGGAGCGGGGGAACACTGAAGCTTTCTTT	CASRRLERGNTEAFF
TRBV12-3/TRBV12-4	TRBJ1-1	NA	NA	TGTGCCAGCACCCCGACAGGGAACACTGAAGCTTTCTTT	CASTPTGNTEAFF
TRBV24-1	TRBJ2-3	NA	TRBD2	TGTGCCACCAGTGTTCGGGGGGGGGTGCCAGATACGCAGTATTTT	CATSVRGGVPDTQYF
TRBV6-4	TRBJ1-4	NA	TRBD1	TGTGCCAGCTCCCCCGAGGGGGCGCCTGAAAAACTGTTTTTT	CASSPEGAPEKLFF
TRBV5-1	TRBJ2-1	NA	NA	TGCGCCAGCAGCTTGGAGGGCGGGTACAATGAGCAGTTCTTC	CASSLEGGYNEQFF
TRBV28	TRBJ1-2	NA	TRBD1	TGTGCCAGCAGATCAGGGGGCCATGGCTACACCTTC	CASRSGGHGYTF
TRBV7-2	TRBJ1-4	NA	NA	TGTGCCAGCAGCTTAGTCGGGGTCCCAAATGAAAAACTGTTTTTT	CASSLVGVPNEKLFF
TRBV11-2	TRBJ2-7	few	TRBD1	TGTGCCAGCAGCTCGACAGGGGGAGGCTACGAGCAGTACTTC	CASSSTGGGYEQYF
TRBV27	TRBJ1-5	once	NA	TGTGCCAGCAGCCGACAAGACAATCAGCCCCAGCATTTT	CASSRQDNQPQHF
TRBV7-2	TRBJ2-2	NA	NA	TGTGCCAGCAGCCCAGGGGCCGGACAAAACACCGGGGAGCTGTTTTTT	CASSPGAGQNTGELFF
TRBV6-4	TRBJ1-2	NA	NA	TGTGCCAGCAGTGACTGGTACAGAAGCTACACCTTC	CASSDWYRSYTF
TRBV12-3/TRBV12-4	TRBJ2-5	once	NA	TGTGCCAGCAGTCAGGGAGGAGAGACCCAGTACTTC	CASSQGGETQYF
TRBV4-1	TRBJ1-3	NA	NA	TGCGCCAGCAGCCAAGATAGGCAGGCCGCTGGAAACACCATATATTTT	CASSQDRQAAGNTIYF